This T cell receptor (beta chain) is drawn from a study of cytomegalovirus exposure and HLA in healthy donors (TCRdb year 2017). Background for the entire study: According to an earlier analysis of 587 of the donors, about 179 million T cells yielded roughly 100 million unique TCR beta sequences and less than 300 Gb of sequence data. The study combined high-throughput TCR immunosequencing, statistical association of individual TCRs with disease status, and machine learning to predict cytomegalovirus infection status. Class I and class II HLA loci were covered by the typing at four-digit resolution. Roughly 5 DR-DQ haplotypes were handled as single units for association and clustering, since linkage in the cohort was strong. A later genetic analysis took genome-wide SNP genotypes for about 65% of the roughly 670 donors and used that subset as a discovery cohort. An earlier analysis of about 600 of the donors used high-throughput TCR beta sequencing to judge whether each TCR beta V gene segment behaved as functional or pseudogenic. The T cell repertoires of some 700 subjects were profiled by immunosequencing and related to cytomegalovirus serostatus. An early release that covered about 640 HLA-typed donors contained around 300 gigabases of sequencing data and 70 million to 100 million unique TCR sequences. The later analysis used no new phenotypic data to find candidate immune exposures, relying instead on TCR beta sequences and their occurrence across donors. The study aimed to test whether signatures of past pathogen exposure could be identified by cataloging public T cell receptors. Every discovery cohort repertoire had been produced on one sequencing platform. Donor age, sex, ethnicity and CMV serostatus were collected together with the repertoire data. Typing coverage varied by locus: roughly 629-630 donors for A, B, C, DRB1 and DQB1; roughly 500 for DQA1; more than 600 for DPA1; under 490 for DPB1. Among the roughly 400 genotyped donors, around 81% belonged to the genetic ancestry cluster associated with self-reported Caucasian donors. In addition to the first cohort of hundreds of subjects, a separate validation cohort of 120 different subjects was used. In a later analysis, previously published TCR beta repertoires from 550 to 750 donors were re-analyzed and high-resolution HLA genotyping was added so that TCR occurrence patterns could be studied. Among 398 genotyped donors of the cohort, an average of about 220,000 unique TCR beta nucleotide sequences was sequenced per donor, of which 15% to 20% were non-productive. What the study reported, not specific to this receptor: Most TCR sequences were observed very rarely across donors, whereas some public TCRs were present in many individuals. A group of highly shared sequence variants was considered likely to be a technical artifact of the sequencing pipeline. The study listed around 160 TCR beta chains as associated with cytomegalovirus. In a later analysis, 15,000 to 20,000 TCR beta sequences were associated with specific HLA alleles at a false discovery rate of 0.05. Linkage disequilibrium might explain the correlated functional status among segregating V segments, but an unknown experimental factor could not be excluded. The classifier was reported to diagnose cytomegalovirus status with high specificity and sensitivity in both the original and validation cohorts. In a later genetic analysis, fewer N-insertions in productive TCRs were reported among donors in an Asian-associated ancestry cluster than the roughly 700-donor mean. A few of the identified cytomegalovirus-associated TCR beta chains were confirmed in vitro to be specific for cytomegalovirus antigens. A further reported finding was that TCR beta sequences accurately predicted the HLA-A and HLA-B alleles for most subjects in the first cohort. A later analysis found that TCR association rates varied across HLA loci, with DRB1 alleles showing the most associated TCRs and HLA-C alleles the fewest. When HLA alleles, especially DR and DQ, strongly co-occurred, attributing TCR associations to individual alleles was difficult. A later analysis found that HLA-associated TCR beta chains were more clonally expanded and had lower generation probabilities than equally common non-associated chains. Because counts were too low, 15 to 20 rarely observed V segments, including chromosome 9 orphons, were left out of the earlier analysis of over 550 of the donors. Sequencing depth was assumed to be roughly uniform across donors in the presence/absence analyses, though that assumption may not hold. The only immune exposure information available for the cohort was CMV serostatus. Some IMGT-functional V segments, including TRBV6-2 and TRBV6-3, could not be distinguished by the 87-base-pair reads and were therefore excluded. The authors suggested that the approach could potentially be extended to other disease states and immunological phenotypes. A later genetic analysis associated a missense DCLRE1C variant with V-gene and J-gene trimming of TCR beta chains, and an independent cohort replicated the association. According to a later analysis, parvovirus B19, influenza, CMV and Epstein-Barr virus appeared linked to several top co-occurrence clusters. A later analysis found that most CMV-associated TCR beta chains appeared HLA-restricted, with HLA associations seemingly driven largely by CMV exposure. In an earlier analysis of about 540 of the donors, most TCR beta V segments were observed in productive rearrangements about 87% or about 30% of the time, broadly matching IMGT annotations. Only TCR beta chains were sequenced in this cohort, and the absence of alpha or paired-chain data limited detectable features. Because some donors lacked HLA typing at each locus, the association tests relied only on the typed subset.

Points on this clone: What antigen it recognizes has not been identified. Base qualities are not at hand, and no much larger clone is one base apart.

Trimming takes 3 bases from V and 4 bases from J, and the germline ends sit 18 bases apart. Its CDR3 holds 16 amino acids, cysteine through phenylalanine. Left in the record is the CDR3 DNA by itself, 48 bases read in frame from the first base. Looking up the germline V gene yields CDR1 MDHEN and CDR2 SYDVKM. The cohort consisted of some 670 healthy bone marrow donors. At the time of sampling, all cohort members were nominally healthy, though unrecorded immune exposures were likely present. The donor tested CMV seronegative and was one of the 352 seronegative cohort members. A peripheral blood sample was collected from each donor, and TCR beta sequencing was performed on peripheral blood mononuclear cells. The Qiagen DNeasy Blood Extraction Kit was used to extract genomic DNA from the blood cell samples. The method was the immunoSEQ multiplex PCR assay. A mixture of 60 forward primers for TCR Vbeta segments and 13 reverse primers for TCR Jbeta segments was used in the multiplex PCR. A multiplex PCR assay on genomic DNA amplified the CDR3 region of rearranged TCR beta genes. On the Illumina HiSeq System, the amplified TCR beta libraries were sequenced as 87-base-pair reads. On the authors' methods: Across the 670 or so repertoires, a later analysis counted 80 million or so unique TCR beta chains, 9.5 million to 12 million of which were shared by at least two donors. A nearest-neighbor algorithm error-corrected the raw reads and collapsed the reads into unique sequences, merging closely related sequences to remove PCR and sequencing errors. Alignment of CDR3 sequences to IMGT reference sequences was used to assign V, D and J gene segments. For a sequence to be retained, a match of at least six nucleotides to both a V gene segment and a J gene segment was required. Rearrangements were called productive when the CDR3 lacked stop codons and stayed in frame with V and J; all others were non-productive. Following IMGT convention, CDR3 was defined as the stretch from the second conserved V-encoded cysteine up to the conserved J-encoded phenylalanine. In an earlier analysis of around 540 of the donors, sequences lacking an unambiguous match to a single V gene segment were excluded. An earlier analysis of about 600 of the donors called V segments functional above 56.7% productive rearrangements and segregating when the between-donor standard deviation exceeded 5%. A statistical classification framework was built to diagnose cytomegalovirus status from the catalog of TCR beta chain sequences. A later analysis assigned V and J genes by comparing TCR nucleotide sequences with IMGT/GENE-DB human TR gene sequences. The TCRdist pipeline was used in a later analysis to assign CDR3 sequences and most-parsimonious VDJ recombination scenarios. In a later analysis, every TCR beta chain was defined by the combination of its CDR3 amino acid sequence and its V-gene family, and reads without a unique V-gene family were dropped. To address suspected cross-contamination and a sequencing artifact, a later analysis removed several hundred highly shared, low-generation-probability nucleotide sequences. In a later analysis, a clonal expansion index for each public chain was calculated from normalized within-repertoire ranks of inferred template counts. A later analysis computed generation probabilities with a VDJ recombination model fitted to out-of-frame rearrangements, and checked the results against IGoR. A later analysis scored TCR-TCR, TCR-HLA and TCR-CMV co-occurrence with hypergeometric tests, applying a repertoire-size bias correction to TCR pairs. False discovery rates were estimated in a later analysis by permuting HLA or CMV assignments 20 times. In a later analysis, co-occurring TCRs were grouped with DBSCAN, and TCRdist sequence similarity was added when clustering was performed within HLA-allele-positive subsets. Repertoires with fewer than 30,000 or more than 120,000 public chains, plus five repertoires with anomalous nucleotide sharing, were excluded from co-occurrence clustering. TCRdb mirrors the immuneACCESS table, restricted to in-frame sequences. Some clones are absent from its copies; in checked studies, under half trace to an unresolved V gene, and the reason for the others is unknown. V, J and clone size are taken as reported in that table, and D and trimming were inferred from the DNA itself. Across this sample there are approximately 140,000 clones, with more than 75% seen only once. The ten most abundant clones make up approximately 1.8% of the sample.

The chain is made from TRBV28 and TRBJ2-5, with TRBD2 perhaps the D gene, on 6 matching bases. Source material: PBMCs. This TCR was recovered from a man aged 35-49 years in good health and CMV-seronegative. For the CDR3, the sequence is CASSFGVGGSGETQYF. The DNA is as follows: TGTGCCAGCAGTTTTGGGGTGGGAGGCTCAGGAGAGACCCAGTACTTC.